This T cell receptor (beta chain) is drawn from a study of blood T cells in healthy people across ages. Trimming removed 7 bases from V and 2 bases from J, with 6 bases in between. Looked up from germline, CDR1 is SNHLY and CDR2 is FYNNEI. The CDR3 is 12 residues long. This clonotype was seen only a few times. Its target is unknown. The study, taken as a whole, reports: Shifts in expanded clonotypes may have been confounded by donor CMV status, which was unknown.

Primed by a sample-barcoded 5' primer and a J-beta primer mix, a second PCR proceeded for roughly 7 to 11 cycles. TCRdb used MiXCR to reprocess the 5' RACE reads, holding one entry per CDR3 protein. The sample yields about 760,000 distinct CDR3 sequences, 20% to 25% seen once. This sample also belongs to another study, concerning T cells of mothers and their children.

The rearrangement links TRBV2 to TRBJ2-1; no definite D call. The receptor comes from a boy between 10 and 17 years old in good health. The specimen sequenced was blood. The CDR3 DNA reads TGTGCCAGCATAATAACCTACAATGAGCAGTTCTTC. It codes for CASIITYNEQFF. The full variable domain, with the rest looked up from reference TRBV2 and TRBJ2-1, is EPEVTQTPSHQVTQMGQEVILRCVPISNHLYFYWYRQILGQKVEFLVSFYNNEISEKSEIFDDQFSVERPDGSNFTLKIRSTKLEDSAMYFCASIITYNEQFFGPGTRLTVL.